These 9 T cell receptor beta chains were all obtained from the same sample, sequenced in a study of T cells in Graves' hyperthyroidism and ophthalmopathy. RNA transcripts were the template for amplifying TCR beta CDR3 regions. Using the HTBI primer set, a first-round RT-PCR was run on the TCR CDR3. TCRdb passed the multiplex PCR reads through MiXCR, listing each CDR3 protein once. The data show roughly 560,000 distinct CDR3 sequences, about 15% seen once. Specimen: blood. The receptors here all came from a woman in her thirties or forties with Graves' ophthalmopathy.

This clonotype was found many times. The J gene is TRBJ2-2, the V gene TRBV11-2, with TRBD2 as a possible D gene (5 bases). The CDR3 contains 17 residues. V was pared by 5 bases and J by 0 bases, with 16 bases between. Per the germline V gene, CDR1 is SGHAT and CDR2 is FQNNGV. CDR3 nucleotide sequence: TGTGCCAGCAGCCCGGAGAGCACGGGATCGAACACCGGGGAGCTGTTTTTT. Translated: CASSPESTGSNTGELFF.

The chain carries TRBV7-3 and TRBJ1-2; no clear D gene. V was trimmed by 4 bases and J by 4 bases, leaving 25 bases between them. Germline-derived CDR1 and CDR2 are SGHTA and FQGTGA. CDR3 length: 18 amino acids. The CDR3 reads CASSSMILDRDRVYGYTF. The CDR3 nucleotides are TGTGCCAGCAGCTCAATGATTTTGGATCGGGATAGGGTCTATGGCTACACCTTC.

The chain has TRBV11-3 and TRBJ1-1, with D perhaps TRBD1 (5 bases). The V gene's germline CDR1 is SGHNT and CDR2 YENEEA. V lost 11 bases, J lost 11 bases, and 18 bases lay in between. The CDR3 sequence is 11 residues long. The CDR3 nucleotides read TGTGCCGTCCGGGACGGCGTTTATGCTTTCTTT. This codes for CAVRDGVYAFF.

This clonotype has ten or more counts. The rearrangement uses TRBV2 and TRBJ2-5, with a possible D match to TRBD2 (6 bases). CDR3 length equals 13 residues. With 5 bases removed from V and 0 bases from J, the gap between germline ends came to 7 bases. CDR1 and CDR2 (germline): SNHLY, FYNNEI. The CDR3 region has the DNA TGTGCCAGCAGTAGGGACTACCAAGAGACCCAGTACTTC. Residues: CASSRDYQETQYF.

The rearrangement joins TRBV28 to TRBJ1-2; tentatively, D is TRBD1 (5 bases). V lost 6 bases and J 3 bases, leaving 11 bases between the germline ends. The CDR3 contains 13 residues. Germline assignment: CDR1 MDHEN and CDR2 SYDVKM. CDR3 nucleotide sequence: TGTGCCAGCAGGCGAACAGGACACTATGGCTACACCTTC. This sequence encodes CASRRTGHYGYTF.

This clonotype showed up many times. The chain couples TRBV28 to TRBJ1-2, with D maybe TRBD1 (5 bases). Germline V gene sequence: CDR1 MDHEN, CDR2 SYDVKM. The V end was cut by 1 base, the J end by 5 bases, with 11 bases between. The CDR3 spans 14 residues. The CDR3 DNA follows: TGTGCCAGCAGTTTATCGGGACTACAATATGGCTACACCTTC. Translating gives CASSLSGLQYGYTF.

The sample holds many counts of this clonotype. One end of the junction does not line up with germline, which may come from a read error. The J gene is TRBJ1-1, the V gene TRBV6-2 or TRBV6-3; D is ambiguous. The germline V gene encodes CDR1 MNHEY and CDR2 SVGEGT. CDR3 length: 13 amino acids. The CDR3 is CASSLQSNTEAFF. In nucleotides, the CDR3 is TGTGCCAGTAGTTTGCAGAGTAACACTGAAGCTTTCTTT.

V usage is TRBV20-1 and J usage is TRBJ1-2, with D unresolved. The length of the CDR3 is 12 residues. CDR1 is DFQATT and CDR2 is SNEGSKA in the germline V gene (reference sequence). Between the trimmed V and J ends, which lost 6 bases and 2 bases, there was a span of 10 bases. DNA for the CDR3: TGCAGTGCAGACTCAGTGAACTATGGCTACACCTTC. Translation gives CSADSVNYGYTF.

This rearrangement joins TRBV12-3 or TRBV12-4 to TRBJ2-3; TRBD1 might be the D (6 bases). This CDR3 has 16 residues. The V and J ends lost 1 base and 5 bases respectively, with 16 bases between them. In DNA form, the CDR3 reads TGTGCCAGCAGTTTAGTTATATCCGCGACAGGAGATACGCAGTATTTT. Its protein is CASSLVISATGDTQYF.